This T cell receptor beta chain was obtained from a study of early T cells in non-severe SARS-CoV-2 infection. Background on the study: Alpha and beta chains were unpaired, from unsorted whole-blood bulk RNA.

Unique molecular identifiers (one per individual cDNA molecule) were attached. TCRdb ran MiXCR on the 5' RACE reads and lists one entry per CDR3 protein. The repertoire consists of 68,000 or so distinct CDR3 sequences, with about 11% occurring once and the leading ten covering 5.5% to 7%. Study-wide results and limits: In VDJdb matching, anti-spike CD8 responses were favored while private and CD4 specificities went missing.

For this clonotype: What it binds is unknown.

The TCR comes from an adult who was a healthcare worker with PCR-confirmed SARS-CoV-2 infection or an uninfected control (not recorded which). The specimen sequenced was whole blood.

In nucleotides, the CDR3 is TGTGCCAGCAGTTCCTTAGCGGGCCTTGCCTACGAGCAGTACTTC. Translating gives CASSSLAGLAYEQYF. V is TRBV27 and J is TRBJ2-7; 7 positions agree with TRBD2. The CDR3 loop spans 15 amino acids. Germline V gene data show CDR1 as MNHEY and CDR2 as SMNVEV (reference sequence). Trimming at V came to 4 bases and at J to 2 bases, leaving 8 bases not matched to a gene.